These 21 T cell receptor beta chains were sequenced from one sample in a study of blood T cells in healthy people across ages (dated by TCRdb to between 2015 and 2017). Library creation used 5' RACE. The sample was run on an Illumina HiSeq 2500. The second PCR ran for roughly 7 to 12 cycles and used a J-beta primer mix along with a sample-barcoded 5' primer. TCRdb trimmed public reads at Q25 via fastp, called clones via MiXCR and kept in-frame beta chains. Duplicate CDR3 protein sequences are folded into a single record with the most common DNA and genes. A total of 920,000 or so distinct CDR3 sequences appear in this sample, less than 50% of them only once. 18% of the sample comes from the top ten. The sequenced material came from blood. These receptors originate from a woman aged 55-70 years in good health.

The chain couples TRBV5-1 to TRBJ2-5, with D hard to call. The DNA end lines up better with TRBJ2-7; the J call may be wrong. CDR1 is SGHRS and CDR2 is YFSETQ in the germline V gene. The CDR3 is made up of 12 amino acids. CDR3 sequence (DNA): TGCGCCAGCAGCTTGGTCAACAACGAGCAGTACTTC. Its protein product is CASSLVNNEQYF.

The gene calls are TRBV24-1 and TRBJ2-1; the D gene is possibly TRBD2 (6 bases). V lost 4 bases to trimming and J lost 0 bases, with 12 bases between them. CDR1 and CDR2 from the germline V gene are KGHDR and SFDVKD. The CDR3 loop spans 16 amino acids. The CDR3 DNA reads TGTGCCACCAGTGAGACCGGGACTCTCTCCTACAATGAGCAGTTCTTC. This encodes CATSETGTLSYNEQFF.

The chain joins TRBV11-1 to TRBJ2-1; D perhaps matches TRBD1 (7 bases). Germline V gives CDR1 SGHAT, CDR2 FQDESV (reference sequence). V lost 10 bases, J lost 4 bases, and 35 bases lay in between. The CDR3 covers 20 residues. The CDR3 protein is CATASSGAGGPWAGYNEQFF. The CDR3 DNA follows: TGTGCCACAGCTTCCTCGGGGGCAGGGGGACCGTGGGCGGGATACAATGAGCAGTTCTTC.

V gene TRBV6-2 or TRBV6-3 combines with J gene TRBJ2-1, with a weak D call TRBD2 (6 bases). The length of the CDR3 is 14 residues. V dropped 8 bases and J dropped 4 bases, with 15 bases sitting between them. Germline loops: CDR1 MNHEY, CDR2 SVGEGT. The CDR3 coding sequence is TGTGCCAGCGGCGGGGCAGAGACTTACAATGAGCAGTTCTTC. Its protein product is CASGGAETYNEQFF.

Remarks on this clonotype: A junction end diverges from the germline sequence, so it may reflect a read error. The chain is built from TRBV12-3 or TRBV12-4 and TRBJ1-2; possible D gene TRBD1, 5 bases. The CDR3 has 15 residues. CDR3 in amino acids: CASSTAVGAGYDYTF. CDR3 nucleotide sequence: TGTGCCAGCAGTACCGCGGTAGGGGCGGGTTATGACTACACCTTC.

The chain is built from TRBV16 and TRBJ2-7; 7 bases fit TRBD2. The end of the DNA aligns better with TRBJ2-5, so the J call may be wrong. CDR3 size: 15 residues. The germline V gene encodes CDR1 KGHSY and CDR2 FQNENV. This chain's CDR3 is CASSQSAGVEETQYF. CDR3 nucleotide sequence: TGTGCCAGCAGCCAATCGGCGGGAGTAGAGGAGACCCAGTACTTC.

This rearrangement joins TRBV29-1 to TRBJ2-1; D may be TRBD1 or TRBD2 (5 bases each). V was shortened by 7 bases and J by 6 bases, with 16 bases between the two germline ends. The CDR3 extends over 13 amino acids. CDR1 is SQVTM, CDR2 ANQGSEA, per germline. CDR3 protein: CSERDLGPNEQFF. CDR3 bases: TGCAGCGAACGGGACCTAGGCCCCAATGAGCAGTTCTTC.

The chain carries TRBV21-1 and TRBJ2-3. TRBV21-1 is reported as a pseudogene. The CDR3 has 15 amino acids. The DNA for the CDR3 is TGTGCCAGCAGCAAAAGGTCCGACTCCAAGGATACGCAGTATTTT. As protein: CASSKRSDSKDTQYF.

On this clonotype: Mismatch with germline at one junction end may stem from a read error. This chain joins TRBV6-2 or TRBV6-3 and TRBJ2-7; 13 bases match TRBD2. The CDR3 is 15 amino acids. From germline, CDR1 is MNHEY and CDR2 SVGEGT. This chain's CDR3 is CAGSTWTSGSYEQYF. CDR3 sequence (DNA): TGTGCCGGCAGTACCTGGACTAGCGGGAGCTACGAGCAGTACTTC.

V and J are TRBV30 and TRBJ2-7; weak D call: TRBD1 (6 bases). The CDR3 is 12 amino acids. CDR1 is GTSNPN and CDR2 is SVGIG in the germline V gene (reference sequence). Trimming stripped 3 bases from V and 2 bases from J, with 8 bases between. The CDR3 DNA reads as TGTGCCTGGAGCAGGGGACCCTACGAGCAGTACTTC. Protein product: CAWSRGPYEQYF.

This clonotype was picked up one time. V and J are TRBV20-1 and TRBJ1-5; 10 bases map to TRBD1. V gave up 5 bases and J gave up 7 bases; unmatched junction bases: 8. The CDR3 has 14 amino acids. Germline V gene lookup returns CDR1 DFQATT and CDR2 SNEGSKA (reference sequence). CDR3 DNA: TGCAGTGCTCGTCCCGGGACAGGGGTCCAGCCCCAGCATTTT. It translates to CSARPGTGVQPQHF.

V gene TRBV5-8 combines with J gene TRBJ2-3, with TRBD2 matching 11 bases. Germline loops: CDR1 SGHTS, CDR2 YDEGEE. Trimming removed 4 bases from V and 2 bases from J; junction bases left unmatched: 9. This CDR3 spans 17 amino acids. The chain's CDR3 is CASSTMGLAESTDTQYF. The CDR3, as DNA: TGTGCCAGCAGCACCATGGGACTAGCGGAATCCACAGATACGCAGTATTTT.

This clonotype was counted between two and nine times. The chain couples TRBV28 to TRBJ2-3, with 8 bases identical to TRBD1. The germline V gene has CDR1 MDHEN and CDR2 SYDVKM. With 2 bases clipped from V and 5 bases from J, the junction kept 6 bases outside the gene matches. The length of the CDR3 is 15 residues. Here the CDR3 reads CASSLTQGVVDTQYF. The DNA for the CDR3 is TGTGCCAGCAGTTTAACACAGGGGGTAGTAGATACGCAGTATTTT.

The CDR3 reads CSARGLLTVGEQYF. The DNA of the CDR3 is TGCAGTGCTAGAGGACTGCTCACCGTAGGCGAGCAGTACTTC. The rearrangement joins TRBV20-1 to TRBJ2-7; D is unclear. The V end lost 1 base, the J end lost 6 bases, and 16 bases lay between the germline ends. CDR1 is DFQATT and CDR2 is SNEGSKA in the germline V gene (reference sequence). The CDR3 runs to 14 residues.

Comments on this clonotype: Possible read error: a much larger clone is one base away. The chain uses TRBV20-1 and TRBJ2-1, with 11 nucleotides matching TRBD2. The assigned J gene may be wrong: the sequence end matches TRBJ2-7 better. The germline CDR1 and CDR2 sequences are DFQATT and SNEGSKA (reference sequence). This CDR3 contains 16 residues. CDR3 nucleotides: TGCAGTGCTAGTAGGGTAGCGGGAGGGGCGTACAATGAGCAGTACTTC. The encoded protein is CSASRVAGGAYNEQYF.

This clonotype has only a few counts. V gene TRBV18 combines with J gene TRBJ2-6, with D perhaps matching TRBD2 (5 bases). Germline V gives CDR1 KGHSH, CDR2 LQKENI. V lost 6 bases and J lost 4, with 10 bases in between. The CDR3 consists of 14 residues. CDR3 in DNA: TGTGCCAGCTCGCGGGCTGGGGGGGCCAACGTCCTGACTTTC. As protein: CASSRAGGANVLTF.

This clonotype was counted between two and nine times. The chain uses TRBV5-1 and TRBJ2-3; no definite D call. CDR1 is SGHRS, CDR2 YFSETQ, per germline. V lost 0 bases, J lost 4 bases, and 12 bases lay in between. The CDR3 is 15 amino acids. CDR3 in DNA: TGCGCCAGCAGCTTGGGTGGTGGCCAGCCAGATACGCAGTATTTT. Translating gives CASSLGGGQPDTQYF.

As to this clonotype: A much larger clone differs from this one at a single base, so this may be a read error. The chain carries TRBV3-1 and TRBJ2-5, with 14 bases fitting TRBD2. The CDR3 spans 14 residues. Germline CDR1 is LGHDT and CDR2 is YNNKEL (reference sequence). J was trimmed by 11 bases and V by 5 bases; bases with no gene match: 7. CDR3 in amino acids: CASSSTSGRDEQYF. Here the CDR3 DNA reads TGTGCCAGCAGCTCGACTAGCGGGAGGGATGAGCAGTACTTC.

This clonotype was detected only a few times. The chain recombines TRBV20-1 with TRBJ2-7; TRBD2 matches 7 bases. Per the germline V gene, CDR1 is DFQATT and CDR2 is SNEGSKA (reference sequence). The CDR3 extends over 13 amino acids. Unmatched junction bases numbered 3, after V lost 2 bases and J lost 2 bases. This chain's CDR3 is CSARRLAAYEQYF. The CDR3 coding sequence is TGCAGTGCTAGACGGCTAGCGGCCTACGAGCAGTACTTC.

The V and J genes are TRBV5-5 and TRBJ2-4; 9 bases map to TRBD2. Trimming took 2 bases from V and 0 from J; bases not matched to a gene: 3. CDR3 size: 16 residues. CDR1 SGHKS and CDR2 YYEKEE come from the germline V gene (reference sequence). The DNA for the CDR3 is TGTGCCAGCAGCTTCGCGGGGGGGTCAGCCAAAAACATTCAGTACTTC. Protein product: CASSFAGGSAKNIQYF. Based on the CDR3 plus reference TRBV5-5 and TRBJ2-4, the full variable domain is DAGVTQSPTHLIKTRGQQVTLRCSPISGHKSVSWYQQVLGQGPQFIFQYYEKEERGRGNFPDRFSARQFPNYSSELNVNALLLGDSALYLCASSFAGGSAKNIQYFGAGTRLSVL.

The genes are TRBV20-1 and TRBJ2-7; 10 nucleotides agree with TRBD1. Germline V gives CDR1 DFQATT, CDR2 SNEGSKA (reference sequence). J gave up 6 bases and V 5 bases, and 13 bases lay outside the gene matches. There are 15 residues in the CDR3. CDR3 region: CSALAGGTGAGEQYF. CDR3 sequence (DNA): TGCAGTGCTCTGGCTGGCGGGACAGGGGCTGGCGAGCAGTACTTC.